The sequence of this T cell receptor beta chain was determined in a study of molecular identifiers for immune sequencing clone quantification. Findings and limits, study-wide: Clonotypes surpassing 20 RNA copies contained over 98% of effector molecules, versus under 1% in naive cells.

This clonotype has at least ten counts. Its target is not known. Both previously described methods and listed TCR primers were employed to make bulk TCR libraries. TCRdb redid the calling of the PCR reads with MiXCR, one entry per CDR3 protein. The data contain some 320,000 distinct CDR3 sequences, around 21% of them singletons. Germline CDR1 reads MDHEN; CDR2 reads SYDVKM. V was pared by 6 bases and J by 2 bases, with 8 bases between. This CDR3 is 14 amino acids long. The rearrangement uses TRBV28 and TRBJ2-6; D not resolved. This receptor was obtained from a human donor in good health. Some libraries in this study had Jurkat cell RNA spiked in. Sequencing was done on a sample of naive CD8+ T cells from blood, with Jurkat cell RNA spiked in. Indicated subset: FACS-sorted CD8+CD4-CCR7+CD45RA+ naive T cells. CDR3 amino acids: CASSPGTGANVLTF. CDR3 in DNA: TGTGCCAGCAGCCCTGGTACTGGGGCCAACGTCCTGACTTTC.